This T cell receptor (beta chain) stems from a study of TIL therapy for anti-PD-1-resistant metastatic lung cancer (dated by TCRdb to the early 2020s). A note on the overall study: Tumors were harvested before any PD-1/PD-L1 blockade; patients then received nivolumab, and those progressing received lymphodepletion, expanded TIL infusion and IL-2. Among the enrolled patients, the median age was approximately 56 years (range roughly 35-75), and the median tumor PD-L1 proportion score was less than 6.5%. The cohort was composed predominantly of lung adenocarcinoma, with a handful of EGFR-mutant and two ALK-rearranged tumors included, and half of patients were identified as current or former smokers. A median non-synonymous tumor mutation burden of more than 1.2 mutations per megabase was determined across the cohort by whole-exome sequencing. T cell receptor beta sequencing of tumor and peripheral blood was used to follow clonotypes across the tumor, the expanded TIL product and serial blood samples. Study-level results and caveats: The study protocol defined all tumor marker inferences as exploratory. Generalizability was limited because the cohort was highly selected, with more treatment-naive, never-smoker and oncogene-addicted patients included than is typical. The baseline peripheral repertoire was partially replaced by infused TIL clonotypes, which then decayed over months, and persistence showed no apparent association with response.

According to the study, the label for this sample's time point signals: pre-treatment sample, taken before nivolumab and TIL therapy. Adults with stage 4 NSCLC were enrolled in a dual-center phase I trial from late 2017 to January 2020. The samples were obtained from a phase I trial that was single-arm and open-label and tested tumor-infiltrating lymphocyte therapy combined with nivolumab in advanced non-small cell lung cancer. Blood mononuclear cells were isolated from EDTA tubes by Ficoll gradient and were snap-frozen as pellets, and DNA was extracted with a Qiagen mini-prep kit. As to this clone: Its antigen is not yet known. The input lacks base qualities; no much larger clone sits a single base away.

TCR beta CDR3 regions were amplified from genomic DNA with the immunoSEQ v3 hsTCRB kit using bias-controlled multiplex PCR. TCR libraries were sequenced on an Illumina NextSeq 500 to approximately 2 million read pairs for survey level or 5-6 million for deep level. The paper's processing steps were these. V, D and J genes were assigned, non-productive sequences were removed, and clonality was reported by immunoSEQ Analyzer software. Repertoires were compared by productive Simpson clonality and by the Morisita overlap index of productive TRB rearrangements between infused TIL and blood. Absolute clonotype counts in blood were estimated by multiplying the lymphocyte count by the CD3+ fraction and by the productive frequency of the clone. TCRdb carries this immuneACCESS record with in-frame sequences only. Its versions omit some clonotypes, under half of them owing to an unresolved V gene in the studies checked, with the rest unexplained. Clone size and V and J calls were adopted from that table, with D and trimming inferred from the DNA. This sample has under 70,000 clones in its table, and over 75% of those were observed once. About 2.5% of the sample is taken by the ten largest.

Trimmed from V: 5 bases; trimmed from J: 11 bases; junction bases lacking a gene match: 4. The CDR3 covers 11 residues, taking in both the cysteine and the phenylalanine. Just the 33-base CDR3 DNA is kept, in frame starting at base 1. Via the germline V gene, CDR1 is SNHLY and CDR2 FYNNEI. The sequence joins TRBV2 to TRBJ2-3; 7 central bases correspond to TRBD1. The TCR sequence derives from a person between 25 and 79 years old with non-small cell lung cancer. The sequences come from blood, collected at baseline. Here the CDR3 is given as CASSYDREQYF. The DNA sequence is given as TGTGCCAGCAGTTATGACAGGGAGCAGTATTTT. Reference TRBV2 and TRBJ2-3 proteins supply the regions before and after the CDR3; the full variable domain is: EPEVTQTPSHQVTQMGQEVILRCVPISNHLYFYWYRQILGQKVEFLVSFYNNEISEKSEIFDDQFSVERPDGSNFTLKIRSTKLEDSAMYFCASSYDREQYFGPGTRLTVL.